This note documents a single T cell receptor beta chain sequence. The antigen remains undetermined. Here immunoSEQ multiplex PCR was the method, and the copy in TCRdb shows in-frame clones only, minus some. This sample has about 35,000 clones, with about 76% found just once. This record belongs to a study of STAT5B mutations in CD4+ large granular lymphocyte leukemia. General study findings and limits: About 24% of private leukemic clonotypes occurred rarely in other patients' non-leukemic repertoires.

The clonotype comes from a human donor in good health. Sequencing was done on a sample of CD4+ T cells from blood buffy coats.

The CDR3 bases are TGTGCCAGCAGCCCCGGGCAGACCTCTGGAAACACCATATATTTT. Translating gives CASSPGQTSGNTIYF. The chain is built from TRBV27 and TRBJ1-3; unclear D gene. The CDR3 has 15 amino acids. Germline-derived CDR1 and CDR2 are MNHEY and SMNVEV (reference sequence). V was shortened by 6 bases and J by 0 bases, with 12 bases between the two germline ends.